This T cell receptor beta chain was found in a study of T-cell reconstitution after alpha-beta-depleted transplantation in children. Germline V gives CDR1 MGHRA, CDR2 YSYEKL. V lost 5 bases to trimming and J lost 0 bases, with 21 bases between them. This CDR3 region has 18 residues. Preparing the TCRbeta library involved the use of unique molecular identifiers. One entry per CDR3 protein results from TCRdb running MiXCR on the PCR reads. The profile shows roughly 100,000 distinct CDR3 sequences, roughly 8.3% of them singletons. The sample holds many counts of this clonotype. This clonotype originated in a human donor who donated a stem cell graft to a child with congenital amegakaryocytic thrombocytopenia. The sequenced sample was PBMCs from the stem cell graft donor, obtained from the stem cell graft. The rearrangement uses TRBV4-1 and TRBJ2-3, with a weak D call TRBD2 (5 bases). The CDR3 spells CASSKGADGVPSTDTQYF. CDR3 coding DNA: TGCGCCAGCAGCAAGGGAGCGGACGGGGTACCTAGCACAGATACGCAGTATTTT.